The 12 T cell receptor beta chains below all came from one sample that was sequenced in a study of blood T cell repertoires in COVID-19. Method: immunoSEQ multiplex PCR; TCRdb's copy keeps in-frame clones and lacks some. The sample yields 30,000 to 40,000 clones, roughly 80% seen once. The sequencing sample was made of peripheral blood. The receptors were sampled from a man aged 50 to 60 with acute or convalescent COVID-19.

The chain joins TRBV24-1 to TRBJ1-2, with 8 bases identical to TRBD1. The junction had 7 bases not matched to a gene; V was cut back by 4 bases and J by 1 base. The germline CDR1 and CDR2 sequences are KGHDR and SFDVKD. The CDR3 length is 16 residues. In DNA form, the CDR3 reads TGTGCCACCAGTGACCGTGGACAGGGAGTTAACTATGGCTACACCTTC. Its translation is CATSDRGQGVNYGYTF.

The J gene is TRBJ2-7, the V gene TRBV29-1; 7 bases line up with TRBD1. Germline V gene lookup returns CDR1 SQVTM and CDR2 ANQGSEA. This CDR3 has 13 amino acids. V gave up 7 bases and J gave up 5 bases; unmatched junction bases: 11. CDR3 sequence (DNA): TGCAGCGCAATCGAGACAGGGTTGCACGAGCAGTACTTC. Translation: CSAIETGLHEQYF.

The V gene is TRBV29-1, the J gene TRBJ2-1, with 7 bases aligning to TRBD2. Looked up from germline, CDR1 is SQVTM and CDR2 is ANQGSEA. V lost 2 bases and J lost 0; bases outside the gene matches: 1. The CDR3 runs 14 residues. CDR3 nucleotide sequence: TGCAGCGTTGAATGGGGGGGCTCCTACAATGAGCAGTTCTTC. It translates to CSVEWGGSYNEQFF.

The chain recombines TRBV13 with TRBJ2-7; TRBD2 aligns across 11 bases. V was pared by 2 bases and J by 6 bases, with 6 bases of the junction left unmatched. The germline CDR1 and CDR2 sequences are PRHDT and FYEKMQ (reference sequence). The CDR3 consists of 15 residues. DNA of the CDR3: TGTGCCAGCAGCTTATTAGCGGGAGGGACTCTCGAGCAGTACTTC. It is translated as CASSLLAGGTLEQYF.

Relative to its sample, this clone is medium-sized (0.01 to 0.1%). This rearrangement joins TRBV5-6 to TRBJ2-5, with 8 positions matching TRBD2. This CDR3 contains 14 residues. With 4 bases clipped from V and 6 bases from J, the junction kept 8 bases outside the gene matches. Germline V gene lookup returns CDR1 SGHDT and CDR2 YYEEEE. The CDR3 here is CASSDQGLGKTQYF. Written as DNA, the CDR3 is TGTGCCAGCAGCGACCAGGGACTAGGAAAGACCCAGTACTTC.

The chain has TRBV28 and TRBJ1-1, with 7 bases aligning to TRBD1. The CDR3 totals 12 residues. V shed 7 bases, J shed 2 bases, and the junction held 1 base outside the gene matches. Germline V CDR1 and CDR2: MDHEN, SYDVKM. This CDR3 reads CASNRGNTEAFF. In DNA form, the CDR3 reads TGTGCCAGCAACAGGGGAAACACTGAAGCTTTCTTT.

The V call is TRBV6-6, the J call TRBJ1-4; D is uncertain. The germline V gene encodes CDR1 MNHNY and CDR2 SVGAGI (reference sequence). The CDR3 loop spans 13 amino acids. V lost 2 bases and J 8 bases, leaving 9 bases between the germline ends. CDR3 sequence reads: CASSYAGYEKLFF. In nucleotides, the CDR3 is TGTGCCAGCAGTTACGCAGGCTACGAAAAACTGTTTTTT.

V and J are TRBV9 and TRBJ2-3; tentatively, D is TRBD2 (5 bases). This CDR3 comprises 16 residues. V was pared by 6 bases and J by 3 bases, with 20 bases between. CDR1 is SGDLS, CDR2 YYNGEE, per germline. The CDR3 here is CASTPGVDTWTDTQYF. The CDR3 DNA follows: TGTGCCAGCACCCCCGGGGTTGACACATGGACAGATACGCAGTATTTT.

This chain connects TRBV30 to TRBJ1-2; no clear D gene. With 6 bases removed from V and 2 bases from J, the gap between germline ends came to 16 bases. CDR3 length equals 14 residues. Looked up from germline, CDR1 is GTSNPN and CDR2 is SVGIG (reference sequence). The CDR3 coding sequence is TGTGCCTGTTCTTCCCCAGCAGGAAACTATGGCTACACCTTC. It specifies CACSSPAGNYGYTF.

The chain has TRBV9 and TRBJ2-1; D not resolved. Trimming removed 0 bases at V and 6 bases at J, with 7 bases between. This CDR3 region has 13 residues. Per the germline V gene, CDR1 is SGDLS and CDR2 is YYNGEE. The CDR3: CASSVGGRNEQFF. CDR3 nucleotide sequence: TGTGCCAGCAGCGTAGGCGGCCGCAATGAGCAGTTCTTC. Filled out from reference TRBV9 and TRBJ2-1, the complete variable domain reads DSGVTQTPKHLITATGQRVTLRCSPRSGDLSVYWYQQSLDQGLQFLIQYYNGEERAKGNILERFSAQQFPDLHSELNLSSLELGDSALYFCASSVGGRNEQFFGPGTRLTVL.

As DNA, the CDR3 is TGTGCCAGTAGTACCGACAGTCGCGTCAGCGGCTACACCTTC. Encoded protein: CASSTDSRVSGYTF. The gene calls are TRBV19 and TRBJ1-2; D might be TRBD1 (5 bases). The CDR3 extends over 14 amino acids. V lost 4 bases and J 8 bases, leaving 17 bases between the germline ends. The germline CDR1 and CDR2 sequences are LNHDA and SQIVND (reference sequence).

The chain combines TRBV6-5 with TRBJ1-6, with TRBD1 matching over 7 bases. Germline V gives CDR1 MNHEY, CDR2 SVGAGI. The junction had 5 bases not matched to a gene; V was cut back by 6 bases and J by 6 bases. This CDR3 comprises 14 residues. The CDR3 DNA sequence: TGTGCCAGCAGCGAGGGGACAGCTAATTCACCCCTCCACTTT. Translating gives CASSEGTANSPLHF.